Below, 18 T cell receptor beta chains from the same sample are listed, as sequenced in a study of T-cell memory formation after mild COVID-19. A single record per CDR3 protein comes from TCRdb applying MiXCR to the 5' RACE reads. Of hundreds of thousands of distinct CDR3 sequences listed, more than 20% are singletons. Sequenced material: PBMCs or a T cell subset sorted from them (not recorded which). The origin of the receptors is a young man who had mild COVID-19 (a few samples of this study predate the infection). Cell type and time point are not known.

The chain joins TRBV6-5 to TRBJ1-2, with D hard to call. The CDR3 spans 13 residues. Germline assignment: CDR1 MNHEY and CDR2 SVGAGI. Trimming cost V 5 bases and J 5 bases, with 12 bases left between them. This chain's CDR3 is CASSPPEVYGYTF. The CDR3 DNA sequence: TGTGCCAGCAGTCCCCCAGAGGTTTATGGCTACACCTTC.

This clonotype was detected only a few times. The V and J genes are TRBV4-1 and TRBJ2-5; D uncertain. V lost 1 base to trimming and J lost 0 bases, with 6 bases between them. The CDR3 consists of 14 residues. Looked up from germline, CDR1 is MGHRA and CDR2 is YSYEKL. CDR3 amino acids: CASSQVPHQETQYF. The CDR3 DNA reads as TGCGCCAGCAGCCAAGTACCACACCAAGAGACCCAGTACTTC.

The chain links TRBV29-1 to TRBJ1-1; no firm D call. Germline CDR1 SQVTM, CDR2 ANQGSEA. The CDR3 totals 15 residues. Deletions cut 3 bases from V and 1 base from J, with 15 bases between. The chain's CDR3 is CSVDIQNVRNTEAFF. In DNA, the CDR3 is TGCAGCGTTGACATTCAGAACGTTCGGAACACTGAAGCTTTCTTT. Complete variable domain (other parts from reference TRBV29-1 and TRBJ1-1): SAVISQKPSRDICQRGTSLTIQCQVDSQVTMMFWYRQQPGQSLTLIATANQGSEATYESGFVIDKFPISRPNLTFSTLTVSNMSPEDSSIYLCSVDIQNVRNTEAFFGQGTRLTVV.

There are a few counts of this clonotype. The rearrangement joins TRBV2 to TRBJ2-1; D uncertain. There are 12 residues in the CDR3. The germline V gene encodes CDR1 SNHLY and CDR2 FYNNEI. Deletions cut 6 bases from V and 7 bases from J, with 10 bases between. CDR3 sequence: CASRGLENEQFF. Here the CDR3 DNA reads TGTGCCAGCAGGGGCCTAGAAAATGAGCAGTTCTTC.

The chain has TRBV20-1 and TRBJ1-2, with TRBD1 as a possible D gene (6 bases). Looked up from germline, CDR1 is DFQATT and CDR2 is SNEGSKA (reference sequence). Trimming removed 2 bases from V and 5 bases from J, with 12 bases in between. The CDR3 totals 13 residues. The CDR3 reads CSARSSGQYGYTF. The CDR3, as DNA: TGCAGTGCTAGATCCTCCGGACAGTATGGCTACACCTTC.

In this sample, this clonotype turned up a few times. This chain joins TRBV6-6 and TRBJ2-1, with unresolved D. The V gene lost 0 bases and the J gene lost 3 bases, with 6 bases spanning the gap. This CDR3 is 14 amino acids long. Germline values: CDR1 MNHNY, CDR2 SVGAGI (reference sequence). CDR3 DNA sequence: TGTGCCAGCAGTTACTCTCAAGTCTACAATGAGCAGTTCTTC. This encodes CASSYSQVYNEQFF.

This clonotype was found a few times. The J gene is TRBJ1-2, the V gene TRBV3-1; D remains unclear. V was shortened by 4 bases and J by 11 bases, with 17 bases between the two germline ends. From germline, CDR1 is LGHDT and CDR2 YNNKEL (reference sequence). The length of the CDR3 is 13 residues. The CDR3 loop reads CASSLSVTTVYTF. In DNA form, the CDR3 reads TGTGCCAGCAGCCTATCGGTGACCACGGTATACACCTTC.

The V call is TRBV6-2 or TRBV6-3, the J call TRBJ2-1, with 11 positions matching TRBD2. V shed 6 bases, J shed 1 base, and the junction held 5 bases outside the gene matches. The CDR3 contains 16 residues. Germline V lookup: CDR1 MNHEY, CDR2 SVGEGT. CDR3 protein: CASSLSGGASYNEQFF. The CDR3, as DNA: TGTGCCAGCAGCCTTAGCGGGGGGGCTTCCTACAATGAGCAGTTCTTC.

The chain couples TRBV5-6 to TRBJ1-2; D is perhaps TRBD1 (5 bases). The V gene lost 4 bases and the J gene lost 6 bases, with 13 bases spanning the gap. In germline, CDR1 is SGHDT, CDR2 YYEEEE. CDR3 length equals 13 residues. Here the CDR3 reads CASSQFDRDGYTF. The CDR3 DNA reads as TGTGCCAGCAGCCAGTTTGACAGAGATGGCTACACCTTC.

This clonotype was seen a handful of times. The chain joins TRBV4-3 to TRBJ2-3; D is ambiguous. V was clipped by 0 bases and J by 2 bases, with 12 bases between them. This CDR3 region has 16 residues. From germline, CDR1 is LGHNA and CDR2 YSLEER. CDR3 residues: CASSQDTGFDTDTQYF. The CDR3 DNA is TGCGCCAGCAGCCAAGATACTGGCTTTGACACAGATACGCAGTATTTT.

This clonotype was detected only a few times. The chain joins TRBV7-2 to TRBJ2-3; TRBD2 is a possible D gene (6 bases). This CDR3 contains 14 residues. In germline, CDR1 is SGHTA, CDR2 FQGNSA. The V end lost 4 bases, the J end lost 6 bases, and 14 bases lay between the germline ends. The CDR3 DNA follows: TGTGCCAGCAGCTCACCCCCCCGGGGGGATACGCAGTATTTT. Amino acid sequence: CASSSPPRGDTQYF.

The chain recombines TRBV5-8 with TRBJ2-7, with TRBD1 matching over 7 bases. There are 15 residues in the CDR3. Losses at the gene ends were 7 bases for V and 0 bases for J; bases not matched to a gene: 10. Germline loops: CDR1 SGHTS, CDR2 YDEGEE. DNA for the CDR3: TGTGCCAGCGGACCATCGACAGGGAGCTCCTACGAGCAGTACTTC. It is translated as CASGPSTGSSYEQYF. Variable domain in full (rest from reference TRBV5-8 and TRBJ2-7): EAGVTQSPTHLIKTRGQQATLRCSPISGHTSVYWYQQALGLGLQFLLWYDEGEERNRGNFPPRFSGRQFPNYSSELNVNALELEDSALYLCASGPSTGSSYEQYFGPGTRLTVT.

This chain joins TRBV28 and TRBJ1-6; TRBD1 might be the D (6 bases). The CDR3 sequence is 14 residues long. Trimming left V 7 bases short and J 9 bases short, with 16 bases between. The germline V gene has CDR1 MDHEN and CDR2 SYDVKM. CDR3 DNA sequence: TGTGCCAGCATCAAGGGGGGGTACGGTTCACCCCTCCACTTT. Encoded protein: CASIKGGYGSPLHF. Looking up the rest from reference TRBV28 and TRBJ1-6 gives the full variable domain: DVKVTQSSRYLVKRTGEKVFLECVQDMDHENMFWYRQDPGLGLRLIYFSYDVKMKEKGDIPEGYSVSREKKERFSLILESASTNQTSMYLCASIKGGYGSPLHFGNGTRLTVT.

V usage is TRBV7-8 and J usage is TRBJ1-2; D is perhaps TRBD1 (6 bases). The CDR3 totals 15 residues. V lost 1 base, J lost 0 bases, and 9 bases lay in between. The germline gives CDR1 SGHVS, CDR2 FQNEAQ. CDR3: CASSLERTANYGYTF. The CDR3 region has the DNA TGTGCCAGCAGCTTAGAAAGGACAGCTAACTATGGCTACACCTTC.

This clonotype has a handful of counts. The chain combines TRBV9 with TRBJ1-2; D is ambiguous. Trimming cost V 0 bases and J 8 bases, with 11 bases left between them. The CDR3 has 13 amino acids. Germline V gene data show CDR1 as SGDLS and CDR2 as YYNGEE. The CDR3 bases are TGTGCCAGCAGCGTAGGTGTAGGGAACGGCTACACCTTC. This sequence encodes CASSVGVGNGYTF.

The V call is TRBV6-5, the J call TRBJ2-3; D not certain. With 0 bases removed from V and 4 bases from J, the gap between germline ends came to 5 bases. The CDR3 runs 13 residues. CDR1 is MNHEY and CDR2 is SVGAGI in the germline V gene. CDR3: CASSYSTADTQYF. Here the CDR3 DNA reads TGTGCCAGCAGTTACTCGACGGCAGATACGCAGTATTTT.

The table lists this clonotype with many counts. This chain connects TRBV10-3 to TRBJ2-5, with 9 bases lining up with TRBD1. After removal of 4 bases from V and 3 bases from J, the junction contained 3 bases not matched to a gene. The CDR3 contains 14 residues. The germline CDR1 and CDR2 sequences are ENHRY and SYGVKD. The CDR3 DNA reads TGTGCCATCAGTGCGACAGGGGGGGAAGAGACCCAGTACTTC. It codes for CAISATGGEETQYF.

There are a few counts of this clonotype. CDR3 residues: CSVGRTDTQYF. The CDR3 nucleotides read TGCAGCGTTGGTAGGACAGATACGCAGTATTTT. V is TRBV29-1 and J is TRBJ2-3, with D hard to call. This CDR3 is 11 amino acids long. Trimming took 4 bases from V and 3 from J, leaving 5 bases between them. Germline CDR1 and CDR2: SQVTM and ANQGSEA.